The 17 T cell receptor beta chains below all came from one sample that was sequenced in a study of regulatory dendritic cells for organ transplantation. Data came from immunoSEQ multiplex PCR; TCRdb stores just in-frame clones and leaves some out. In the table there are 12,000 or so clones, under 90% of which are singletons. Sorted T cells were CFSE-labeled and cultured 4 to 5 days with allogeneic regulatory or mature dendritic cells at 1:10. These TCRs' antigens remain unknown. The sample comprised naive CD8+ T cells from blood cultured with dendritic cells. Subset given: CD45RA+ naive T cells. Every receptor here comes from a human donor in good health.

The V gene is TRBV6-6, the J gene TRBJ1-1; D call uncertain. This CDR3 spans 13 amino acids. V gave up 2 bases and J gave up 4 bases, with 8 bases separating them. Per germline, CDR1 MNHNY and CDR2 SVGAGI (reference sequence). The CDR3 spells CASSYMGITEAFF. The CDR3 region has the DNA TGTGCCAGCAGTTACATGGGAATCACTGAAGCTTTCTTT.

The chain combines TRBV7-9 with TRBJ1-2; 7 bases match TRBD1. CDR3 length: 15 amino acids. J was trimmed by 3 bases and V by 5 bases; bases with no gene match: 9. Per the germline V gene, CDR1 is SEHNR and CDR2 is FQNEAQ (reference sequence). CDR3: CASSPSLDRDYGYTF. CDR3 sequence (DNA): TGTGCCAGCAGCCCGAGCCTCGACAGGGACTATGGCTACACCTTC.

The chain has TRBV4-1 and TRBJ2-6, with a weak D call TRBD1 (6 bases). This CDR3 region has 15 residues. V lost 8 bases and J 1 base, leaving 12 bases between the germline ends. Per germline, CDR1 MGHRA and CDR2 YSYEKL. The CDR3 coding sequence is TGCGCCAGCGCCCTCACAGGGTCTGGGGCCAACGTCCTGACTTTC. Residues: CASALTGSGANVLTF.

The chain employs TRBV7-3 and TRBJ2-3, with 10 bases aligning to TRBD2. Unmatched junction bases numbered 6, after V lost 5 bases and J lost 4 bases. Germline V gene sequence: CDR1 SGHTA, CDR2 FQGTGA. The CDR3 is made up of 15 amino acids. This CDR3 is CASSPSGGAADTQYF. CDR3 DNA: TGTGCCAGCAGCCCCAGCGGGGGGGCGGCAGATACGCAGTATTTT. The full variable domain, with the rest looked up from reference TRBV7-3 and TRBJ2-3, is GAGVSQTPSNKVTEKGKYVELRCDPISGHTALYWYRQSLGQGPEFLIYFQGTGAADDSGLPNDRFFAVRPEGSVSTLKIQRTERGDSAVYLCASSPSGGAADTQYFGPGTRLTVL.

This clone was detected once. The chain carries TRBV2 and TRBJ2-3, with no clear D. The CDR3 contains 13 residues. Looked up from germline, CDR1 is SNHLY and CDR2 is FYNNEI. V was cut by 3 bases and J by 2 bases, with 6 bases left in between. The CDR3, as DNA: TGTGCCAGCAGTGAGTACCCCACAGATACGCAGTATTTT. Encoded protein: CASSEYPTDTQYF.

V is TRBV9 and J is TRBJ2-3, with TRBD2 as a possible D gene (5 bases). Looked up from germline, CDR1 is SGDLS and CDR2 is YYNGEE. The V end was cut by 7 bases, the J end by 3 bases, with 15 bases between. The CDR3 totals 14 residues. Here the CDR3 DNA reads TGTGCCAGCTCCTTCATGGAGGTGACAGATACGCAGTATTTT. Its protein is CASSFMEVTDTQYF.

CDR3 bases: TGTGCCAGTAGTATAGAGGGCTTCTACGAGCAGTACTTC. Translated: CASSIEGFYEQYF. The rearrangement links TRBV19 to TRBJ2-7, with D hard to call. V dropped 0 bases and J dropped 3 bases, with 6 bases sitting between them. The CDR3 has 13 residues. Germline V gene sequence: CDR1 LNHDA, CDR2 SQIVND (reference sequence). Filled out from reference TRBV19 and TRBJ2-7, the complete variable domain reads DGGITQSPKYLFRKEGQNVTLSCEQNLNHDAMYWYRQDPGQGLRLIYYSQIVNDFQKGDIAEGYSVSREKKESFPLTVTSAQKNPTAFYLCASSIEGFYEQYFGPGTRLTVT.

J is TRBJ2-7 and V is TRBV6-6; 12 bases line up with TRBD2. The CDR3 consists of 14 residues. Germline loops: CDR1 MNHNY, CDR2 SVGAGI (reference sequence). V shed 10 bases and J 2 bases; nucleotides not matched to a gene: 6. The CDR3 protein is CATRPSGRAYEQYF. The CDR3 coding sequence is TGTGCCACCAGACCTAGCGGGAGGGCCTACGAGCAGTACTTC.

This chain connects TRBV27 to TRBJ2-1, with TRBD2 matching over 11 bases. The germline V gene encodes CDR1 MNHEY and CDR2 SMNVEV (reference sequence). The CDR3 consists of 19 residues. The V gene end was trimmed by 3 bases and the J gene end by 9 bases; junction bases not matched to a gene: 19. For the CDR3, the DNA is TGTGCCAGCAGTTTGGTCACGGATAGCGGGAGGGCCTGGTCCGGTGAGCAGTTCTTC. This gives the protein CASSLVTDSGRAWSGEQFF.

J is TRBJ1-2 and V is TRBV9, with D uncertain. Germline V gives CDR1 SGDLS, CDR2 YYNGEE. CDR3 length: 14 amino acids. V was shortened by 4 bases and J by 0 bases, with 10 bases between the two germline ends. Here the CDR3 DNA reads TGTGCCAGCAGCCAGCACGGTGCTAACTATGGCTACACCTTC. Protein sequence: CASSQHGANYGYTF.

This clone occurred once. The chain is built from TRBV9 and TRBJ2-3, with D hard to call. V was trimmed by 1 base and J by 1 base, leaving 10 bases between them. The germline gives CDR1 SGDLS, CDR2 YYNGEE. The CDR3 covers 15 residues. In DNA form, the CDR3 reads TGTGCCAGCAGCGTATCCTGGTCCCGCACAGATACGCAGTATTTT. Protein sequence: CASSVSWSRTDTQYF. The entire variable domain, with the rest obtained from reference TRBV9 and TRBJ2-3, is as follows: DSGVTQTPKHLITATGQRVTLRCSPRSGDLSVYWYQQSLDQGLQFLIQYYNGEERAKGNILERFSAQQFPDLHSELNLSSLELGDSALYFCASSVSWSRTDTQYFGPGTRLTVL.

This clone came up a few times. CDR3 sequence: CAWSTGRLPNTEAFF. The CDR3 nucleotides read TGTGCCTGGAGTACCGGACGATTACCGAACACTGAAGCTTTCTTT. The gene calls are TRBV30 and TRBJ1-1; D uncertain. This CDR3 is built from 15 residues. The germline V gene has CDR1 GTSNPN and CDR2 SVGIG (reference sequence). V was pared by 2 bases and J by 1 base, with 14 bases between. Full variable domain (missing parts from reference TRBV30 and TRBJ1-1): SQTIHQWPATLVQPVGSPLSLECTVEGTSNPNLYWYRQAAGRGLQLLFYSVGIGQISSEVPQNLSASRPQDRQFILSSKKLLLSDSGFYLCAWSTGRLPNTEAFFGQGTRLTVV.

This clone was seen a single time. This chain joins TRBV16 and TRBJ2-7; D is ambiguous. Germline CDR1 is KGHSY and CDR2 is FQNENV. Between the trimmed V and J ends, which lost 2 bases and 2 bases, there was a span of 10 bases. This CDR3 spans 14 amino acids. The CDR3 region is CASSQRHHTYEQYF. The CDR3, as DNA: TGTGCCAGCAGCCAAAGACACCATACCTACGAGCAGTACTTC.

The chain uses TRBV5-4 and TRBJ2-5; TRBD1 matches at 8 bases. The V gene's germline CDR1 is SGHNT and CDR2 YYREEE (reference sequence). The CDR3 is made up of 13 amino acids. V shed 6 bases and J 5 bases; nucleotides not matched to a gene: 6. CDR3 sequence: CASTQDRAETQYF. The CDR3 DNA reads TGTGCCAGCACCCAGGACAGGGCGGAGACCCAGTACTTC.

The rearrangement uses TRBV7-9 and TRBJ1-4, with unresolved D. Trimming shortened V by 4 bases and J by 8 bases, and 5 bases separated the two germline ends. CDR1 and CDR2 from the germline V gene are SEHNR and FQNEAQ (reference sequence). This CDR3 spans 11 amino acids. The CDR3 protein is CASSSSEKLFF. As DNA, the CDR3 is TGTGCCAGCAGCTCATCCGAAAAACTGTTTTTT.

The chain is built from TRBV28 and TRBJ2-7, with TRBD1 matching 10 bases. V lost 5 bases and J lost 3; bases outside the gene matches: 7. Germline CDR1 MDHEN, CDR2 SYDVKM. This CDR3 is 15 amino acids long. The CDR3 DNA follows: TGTGCCAGCAGTGGCCGGGACAGGGGATTCTACGAGCAGTACTTC. It yields the protein CASSGRDRGFYEQYF.

This CDR3 reads CASSLSPMFSGGATGELFF. In nucleotides, the CDR3 is TGTGCCAGCAGCCTAAGTCCCATGTTTAGCGGGGGGGCCACCGGGGAGCTGTTTTTT. The rearrangement uses TRBV7-6 and TRBJ2-2; 11 bases are shared with TRBD2. The CDR3 consists of 19 residues. Germline assignment: CDR1 SGHVS and CDR2 FNYEAQ. V gave up 5 bases and J gave up 4 bases; unmatched junction bases: 15.